This paragraph reports one T cell receptor beta chain. Its antigen is still unknown. No much larger clone exists at a distance of one base, and base qualities are not known. The sample originates from a study of T cell responses to AZD1222 COVID-19 vaccine (dated by TCRdb to the early 2020s). As for the study more broadly: A total of just over 230 trial participants underwent TCR sequencing, of whom 207 had received two doses of AZD1222 and roughly 26 had received two doses of the MenACWY control vaccine. Trial participants were enrolled by age into subgroups of 18-55, 56-69 and 70-plus years, and around 150, 28 and 57 TCR-sequenced participants, respectively, were included in these subgroups. The study at large found these results: After two AZD1222 doses, spike-specific TCR breadth and depth were significantly higher than at day 0 and than in MenACWY recipients. Most participants were white British and females outnumbered males, and the authors suggested that clonal diversity may have been underestimated. Reportedly, close to half of the unique spike-specific TCRs recognized epitopes lying outside the regions that are mutated in the B.1.351 and B.1.1.7 variants. No day 14 peak-response samples were available, so repertoires were characterized only after the peak T cell response. Conclusions about previously exposed vaccinees were limited because only six or seven AZD1222 recipients were SARS-CoV-2 seropositive at baseline. The whole spike protein was spanned by vaccine-associated CD4 TCRs, and dominant responses were seen in regions 160-218 and 743-854. In the small 56-69-year group, the increase in depth fell short of significance, most likely because of low power.

The intended sense of this specimen's time point label: baseline before first vaccination. The sample's treatment or condition label is to be understood as: meningococcal conjugate vaccine given as trial control. Vaccinee samples were obtained from the UK trials COV001 and COV002, which included a single-blind randomized controlled phase 2/3 trial of AZD1222 (ChAdOx1 nCoV-19) in healthy adults. Trial participant PBMC samples were collected at day 0 and day 28 after the second dose for TCRbeta chain sequencing. The CDR3 regions of human TCRbeta chains were analyzed by immunosequencing. The original methods were these. TCRs in the repertoires were matched against a reference library of SARS-CoV-2-specific TCRs that had been generated with the MIRA antigen-specificity platform. Breadth was defined as the fraction of unique TCRs that were SARS-CoV-2-associated, and depth was defined as the fraction of total T cells that were SARS-CoV-2-associated. Each spike-specific TCR was assigned to its reactive spike region and to a CD4 or CD8 class using the MIRA data. Log10-transformed breadth and depth values were compared by one-way ANOVA with Sidak's multiple comparisons tests. Entries here come from immuneACCESS through TCRdb and include only in-frame sequences with V and J called. Some clones fail to appear in such tables; in the studies checked, an unresolved V gene covers under half of the shortfall, and the cause of the remainder is unknown. That table supplies the V and J calls and clone size; D and trimming were determined from the DNA. Recorded for this sample are 90,000 to 120,000 clones; roughly 87% of them occurred a single time. Approximately 3.1% of the sample is in the top ten clones.

This sequence was found in an adult in good health. The input for sequencing was peripheral blood, taken on day 0 of MenACWY control vaccination.

The DNA reads TGCGCCAGACCGGACAGGGGGATTTGGGCCTACGAGCAGTACTTC. Its translation reads: CARPDRGIWAYEQYF. The chain was built from TRBV23-1 and TRBJ2-7, with 10 junctional bases fitting TRBD1. TRBV23-1 is flagged as an ORF with uncertain function. Taken from cysteine to phenylalanine, the CDR3 has 15 residues. Just CDR3 DNA is preserved here, 45 bases in frame from base 1. After removal of 9 bases from V and 2 bases from J, the junction retains 10 bases not matched to a gene.